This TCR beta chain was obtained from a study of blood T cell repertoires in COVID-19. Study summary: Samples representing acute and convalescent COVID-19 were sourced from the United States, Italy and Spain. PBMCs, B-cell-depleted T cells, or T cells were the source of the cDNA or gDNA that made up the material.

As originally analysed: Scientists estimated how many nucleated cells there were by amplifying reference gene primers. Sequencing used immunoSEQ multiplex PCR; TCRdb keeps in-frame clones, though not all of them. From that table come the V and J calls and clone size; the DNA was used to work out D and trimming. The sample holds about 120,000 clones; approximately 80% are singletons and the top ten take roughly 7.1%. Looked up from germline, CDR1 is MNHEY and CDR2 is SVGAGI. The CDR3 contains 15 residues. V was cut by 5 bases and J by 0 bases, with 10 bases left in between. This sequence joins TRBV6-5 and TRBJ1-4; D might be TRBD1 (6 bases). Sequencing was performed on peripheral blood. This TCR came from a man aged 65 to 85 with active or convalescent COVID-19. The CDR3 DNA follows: TGTGCCAGCAGTAGGACAGCTGCAACTAATGAAAAACTGTTTTTT. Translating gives CASSRTAATNEKLFF.